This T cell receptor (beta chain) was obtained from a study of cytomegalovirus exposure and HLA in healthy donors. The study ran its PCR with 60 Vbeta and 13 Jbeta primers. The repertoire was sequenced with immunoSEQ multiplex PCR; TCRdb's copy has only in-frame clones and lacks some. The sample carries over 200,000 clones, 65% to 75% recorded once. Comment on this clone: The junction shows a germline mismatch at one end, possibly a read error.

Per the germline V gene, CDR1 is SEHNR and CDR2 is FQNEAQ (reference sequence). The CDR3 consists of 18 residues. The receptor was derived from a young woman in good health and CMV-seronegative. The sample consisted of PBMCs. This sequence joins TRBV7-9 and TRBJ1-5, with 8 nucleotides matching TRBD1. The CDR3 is CSSSSGTGHNRYNQPQHF. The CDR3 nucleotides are TGTTCCAGCAGCTCCGGGACAGGACATAATCGATACAATCAGCCCCAGCATTTT.